The 32 T cell receptor beta chains given below trace back to one sample, sequenced in a study of blood T cells in healthy people across ages. Alongside a J-beta primer mix, a sample-barcoded 5' primer served in a second PCR lasting about 7 to 12 cycles. Via MiXCR, TCRdb re-called the 5' RACE reads, giving one row per CDR3 protein. The data show about 720,000 distinct CDR3 sequences, with approximately 22% seen just once and less than 25% held by the top ten. The material sequenced was blood. The receptors come from a man aged 70 or older in good health.

This clonotype turned up a few times. The chain has TRBV27 and TRBJ1-1, with 8 bases identical to TRBD1. V lost 8 bases, J lost 0 bases, and 17 bases stayed unmatched. The CDR3 consists of 18 residues. CDR1 and CDR2 (germline): MNHEY, SMNVEV (reference sequence). CDR3 sequence reads: CASSNAGRGLGMNTEAFF. The CDR3 DNA reads TGTGCCAGCTCCAACGCGGGCAGGGGGCTGGGAATGAACACTGAAGCTTTCTTT.

This clonotype was seen a handful of times. The rearrangement links TRBV7-2 to TRBJ2-3; TRBD2 aligns across 9 bases. This CDR3 region has 16 residues. V gave up 5 bases and J gave up 2 bases; unmatched junction bases: 8. The germline CDR1 and CDR2 sequences are SGHTA and FQGNSA. In DNA form, the CDR3 reads TGTGCCAGCAGCCCATCGCGGGGGGGATACACAGATACGCAGTATTTT. Protein product: CASSPSRGGYTDTQYF.

This chain links TRBV12-3 or TRBV12-4 with TRBJ1-4; TRBD1 matches at 8 bases. The CDR3 sequence is 15 residues long. Trimming cost V 5 bases and J 4 bases; bases outside gene matches: 6. The CDR3 nucleotides are TGTGCCAGCAGTCGAACCGACAGGGGTAATGAAAAACTGTTTTTT. Its translation is CASSRTDRGNEKLFF.

This clonotype was seen more than once but under ten times. DNA of the CDR3: TGTGCCAGCAGTTTTTTCGGGTATAGCGGGATGGGGAAGGGGAATGAGCAGTTCTTC. It specifies CASSFFGYSGMGKGNEQFF. The chain employs TRBV12-3 or TRBV12-4 and TRBJ2-1; the match to TRBD2 covers 8 bases. There are 19 residues in the CDR3. Germline trimming cut 3 bases from V and 7 bases from J; bases unmatched to any gene: 20.

The V and J genes are TRBV12-3 or TRBV12-4 and TRBJ2-3, with 11 bases identical to TRBD2. This CDR3 is 16 amino acids long. Trimming removed 4 bases from V and 2 bases from J; junction bases left unmatched: 5. CDR3 DNA: TGTGCCAGCAGTTACTTTAGCGGGGGGGACACAGATACGCAGTATTTT. Translation: CASSYFSGGDTDTQYF.

V is TRBV5-1 and J is TRBJ1-1; D possibly corresponds to TRBD1 (5 bases). CDR1 SGHRS and CDR2 YFSETQ come from the germline V gene. The CDR3 runs to 13 residues. The ends were cut back, 3 bases at V and 3 bases at J, with 9 bases in the middle. CDR3 amino acids: CASSSGPDTEAFF. In DNA form, the CDR3 reads TGCGCCAGCAGCTCGGGACCGGACACTGAAGCTTTCTTT.

This clonotype has just a few counts. The chain has TRBV6-1 and TRBJ1-1, with D perhaps TRBD1 (6 bases). Germline V gives CDR1 MNHNS, CDR2 SASEGT. The CDR3 extends over 16 amino acids. V gave up 8 bases and J gave up 0 bases, with 19 bases separating them. The DNA for the CDR3 is TGTGCCAGCTTCGTGCCGGGACAATCAATGAACACTGAAGCTTTCTTT. Translating gives CASFVPGQSMNTEAFF.

This clonotype was counted between two and nine times. The V call is TRBV10-2, the J call TRBJ2-1, with 9 bases aligning to TRBD2. Germline values: CDR1 WSHSY, CDR2 SAAADI. The length of the CDR3 is 16 residues. The J segment lost 6 bases and the V segment lost 8 bases, leaving 14 bases of the junction unmatched. The CDR3 reads CASLLGSGSSANEQFF. CDR3 nucleotides: TGCGCCAGCCTCCTAGGTAGCGGGAGTTCCGCCAATGAGCAGTTCTTC.

The V and J genes are TRBV12-3 or TRBV12-4 and TRBJ1-3; D is ambiguous. V dropped 7 bases and J dropped 0 bases, with 13 bases sitting between them. The CDR3 is 15 amino acids. The CDR3 DNA follows: TGTGCCAGCACCATTGGAGGGAGCTCTGGAAACACCATATATTTT. This translates into CASTIGGSSGNTIYF.

The gene calls are TRBV12-3 or TRBV12-4 and TRBJ1-1; weak D call: TRBD1 (6 bases). V was shortened by 2 bases and J by 2 bases, with 18 bases between the two germline ends. The CDR3 runs 17 residues. In nucleotides, the CDR3 is TGTGCCAGCAGTTTAATGGCTCTTGGGGGGGCAAACACTGAAGCTTTCTTT. It yields the protein CASSLMALGGANTEAFF.

This clonotype showed up just a few times. This chain links TRBV9 with TRBJ2-5, with 11 bases aligning to TRBD2. CDR1 SGDLS and CDR2 YYNGEE come from the germline V gene. There are 16 residues in the CDR3. After removal of 4 bases from V and 3 bases from J, the junction contained 8 bases not matched to a gene. The CDR3 DNA reads as TGTGCCAGCAGCCCCCGACTAGCGGGAAGGGAAGAGACCCAGTACTTC. Translation: CASSPRLAGREETQYF.

The chain recombines TRBV7-9 with TRBJ2-5; TRBD2 matches at 7 bases. V lost 7 bases to trimming and J lost 4 bases; unmatched junction nucleotides: 18. Germline values: CDR1 SEHNR, CDR2 FQNEAQ (reference sequence). The CDR3 is 17 residues long. The CDR3 region has the DNA TGTGCCAGCAACCCTTCAGCATATCAGCGGGACGGAGAGACCCAGTACTTC. This sequence encodes CASNPSAYQRDGETQYF.

The chain combines TRBV7-2 with TRBJ2-3, with 9 nucleotides matching TRBD2. In germline, CDR1 is SGHTA, CDR2 FQGNSA. The CDR3 consists of 15 residues. J gave up 4 bases and V 0 bases, and 2 bases lay outside the gene matches. CDR3 amino acids: CASSLAGLAADTQYF. The DNA of the CDR3 is TGTGCCAGCAGCTTAGCGGGACTAGCAGCAGATACGCAGTATTTT.

This clonotype came up many times. The chain combines TRBV5-1 with TRBJ2-5; no definite D call. CDR1 is SGHRS and CDR2 is YFSETQ in the germline V gene. This CDR3 contains 13 residues. The germline V and J ends were trimmed by 0 bases and 1 base, with 4 bases remaining between them. CDR3 loop: CASSLVTQETQYF. The CDR3 nucleotides are TGCGCCAGCAGCTTGGTTACCCAAGAGACCCAGTACTTC. The full variable domain, in which reference TRBV5-1 and TRBJ2-5 provide the parts outside the CDR3, is KAGVTQTPRYLIKTRGQQVTLSCSPISGHRSVSWYQQTPGQGLQFLFEYFSETQRNKGNFPGRFSGRQFSNSRSEMNVSTLELGDSALYLCASSLVTQETQYFGPGTRLLVL.

This clonotype was seen only a few times. V is TRBV7-3 and J is TRBJ2-3; weak D call: TRBD2 (5 bases). The germline V gene has CDR1 SGHTA and CDR2 FQGTGA. The V gene lost 5 bases and the J gene lost 1 base, with 10 bases spanning the gap. The CDR3 spans 14 residues. The CDR3 loop reads CASSARSGTDTQYF. DNA of the CDR3: TGTGCCAGCAGCGCACGTAGCGGCACAGATACGCAGTATTTT.

This clonotype was counted only a few times. The chain combines TRBV7-2 with TRBJ1-5, with D possibly TRBD1 on 5 matching bases. V lost 3 bases, J lost 4 bases, and 13 bases lay in between. There are 15 residues in the CDR3. The V gene's germline CDR1 is SGHTA and CDR2 FQGNSA. CDR3 residues: CASSFSGGINQPQHF. The CDR3 DNA reads TGTGCCAGCAGCTTTTCGGGGGGTATAAATCAGCCCCAGCATTTT.

The chain employs TRBV3-1 and TRBJ2-7; D possibly corresponds to TRBD2 (5 bases). Germline CDR1 and CDR2: LGHDT and YNNKEL (reference sequence). Between the trimmed V and J ends, which lost 0 bases and 5 bases, there was a span of 8 bases. The CDR3 is made up of 13 amino acids. The CDR3: CASSQDGVNEQYF. The CDR3 bases are TGTGCCAGCAGCCAAGACGGGGTAAACGAGCAGTACTTC.

V is TRBV10-3 and J is TRBJ1-6; perhaps TRBD1 as D (5 bases). V lost 7 bases and J lost 1, with 5 bases in between. CDR3 length: 13 amino acids. Germline CDR1 and CDR2: ENHRY and SYGVKD. CDR3 bases: TGTGCCATCACAGGGTCCTATAATTCACCCCTCCACTTT. Translation: CAITGSYNSPLHF.

This sequence joins TRBV6-5 and TRBJ1-6; a possible D gene is TRBD1 (5 bases). The length of the CDR3 is 15 residues. Trimming stripped 0 bases from V and 6 bases from J, with 9 bases between. Germline V lookup: CDR1 MNHEY, CDR2 SVGAGI. CDR3 bases: TGTGCCAGCAGTTACTCCAACGGGGGTAATTCACCCCTCCACTTT. This gives the protein CASSYSNGGNSPLHF.

The chain combines TRBV4-2 with TRBJ2-5; TRBD2 matches at 13 bases. CDR1 is LGHNA, CDR2 YNFKEQ, per germline. The CDR3 covers 17 residues. The V and J ends lost 0 bases and 7 bases, in that order; junction bases with no gene match: 8. For the CDR3, the DNA is TGTGCCAGCAGCCAAGATGGACTAGCGGGGGCCGATTGGACCCAGTACTTC. It is translated as CASSQDGLAGADWTQYF.

This clonotype has only a few counts. This rearrangement joins TRBV2 to TRBJ2-5; 8 bases are a match to TRBD2. The germline V gene has CDR1 SNHLY and CDR2 FYNNEI. The CDR3 spans 15 residues. J was trimmed by 5 bases and V by 4 bases; bases with no gene match: 9. The CDR3 sequence is CASSGDSGASETQYF. CDR3 DNA sequence: TGTGCCAGCAGTGGGGATAGCGGGGCCAGTGAGACCCAGTACTTC.

A note on this clonotype: It is unclear where the CDR3 begins or ends on the DNA, so no DNA is shown, and the CDR3 is as TCRdb lists it. This CDR3 is CASSLAQAYGYTF. This chain links TRBV12-3 or TRBV12-4 with TRBJ1-2. The CDR3 is 13 amino acids in total, end residues counted.

The CDR3 DNA reads as TGTGCCAGCAGTGACTGGGGGATAGTGGGAGAGACCCAGTACTTC. Protein sequence: CASSDWGIVGETQYF. The rearrangement uses TRBV2 and TRBJ2-5; D is perhaps TRBD1 or TRBD2 (5 bases each). The germline V gene encodes CDR1 SNHLY and CDR2 FYNNEI. This CDR3 region has 15 residues. Trimming left V 3 bases short and J 4 bases short, with 15 bases between.

The chain carries TRBV12-2 and TRBJ2-1; TRBD1 is taken as the D call from the table, unchecked against the DNA. TRBV12-2 is tagged as a pseudogene. There are 18 residues in the CDR3. CDR3 nucleotides: TGTGCAAGTCGCTTAGGGAGGTGGCGCGTCGGCTCCTACAATGAGCAGTTCTTC. Translating it yields CASRLGRWRVGSYNEQFF.

V and J are TRBV20-1 and TRBJ1-2, with D perhaps TRBD1 (5 bases). The CDR3 is made up of 16 amino acids. Trimming shortened V by 0 bases and J by 4 bases, and 18 bases separated the two germline ends. Looked up from germline, CDR1 is DFQATT and CDR2 is SNEGSKA (reference sequence). CDR3 DNA: TGCAGTGCTAGAGATCGAATGGGGCAGATCGCCTATGGCTACACCTTC. Translated, it gives CSARDRMGQIAYGYTF.

This clonotype appeared a few times. This chain connects TRBV29-1 to TRBJ2-2; TRBD1 matches 7 bases. Trimming at V came to 5 bases and at J to 4 bases, leaving 7 bases not matched to a gene. Germline V lookup: CDR1 SQVTM, CDR2 ANQGSEA. CDR3 length: 14 residues. CDR3 nucleotide sequence: TGCAGCGTTTCCGGGACAGCAATCACCGGGGAGCTGTTTTTT. Amino acids: CSVSGTAITGELFF.

The chain is built from TRBV6-5 and TRBJ2-1, with 9 bases lining up with TRBD1. CDR3 size: 16 residues. J was trimmed by 7 bases and V by 2 bases; bases with no gene match: 9. Germline lookup yields CDR1 MNHEY and CDR2 SVGAGI. This CDR3 is CASSYTGTGPRNEQFF. Here the CDR3 DNA reads TGTGCCAGCAGTTACACCGGGACAGGGCCTCGGAATGAGCAGTTCTTC.

V usage is TRBV20-1 and J usage is TRBJ2-3; 7 bases match TRBD1. V lost 2 bases and J lost 1; bases outside the gene matches: 9. The CDR3 has 16 residues. Germline-derived CDR1 and CDR2 are DFQATT and SNEGSKA (reference sequence). The CDR3 reads CSARSLDRAGTDTQYF. For the CDR3, the DNA is TGCAGTGCTAGATCCCTTGACAGGGCAGGCACAGATACGCAGTATTTT.

V is TRBV29-1 and J is TRBJ1-1; 7 positions agree with TRBD1. CDR3 length: 15 amino acids. With V trimmed by 5 bases and J by 1 base, 10 bases remained unmatched. In germline, CDR1 is SQVTM, CDR2 ANQGSEA. The CDR3 coding sequence is TGCAGCGTTTCTGGGACAGTCTCGACGAACACTGAAGCTTTCTTT. Residues: CSVSGTVSTNTEAFF. The complete variable domain, with remaining parts taken from reference TRBV29-1 and TRBJ1-1, reads SAVISQKPSRDICQRGTSLTIQCQVDSQVTMMFWYRQQPGQSLTLIATANQGSEATYESGFVIDKFPISRPNLTFSTLTVSNMSPEDSSIYLCSVSGTVSTNTEAFFGQGTRLTVV.

The chain carries TRBV29-1 and TRBJ2-7, with D hard to call. Matching the DNA end better, TRBJ2-1 makes the J call doubtful. The CDR3 spans 14 residues. Germline-derived CDR1 and CDR2 are SQVTM and ANQGSEA. The CDR3 region has the DNA TGCAGCGTTGTGAGGAATTTGGGATACAATGAGCAGTTCTTC. It codes for CSVVRNLGYNEQFF.

This clonotype was observed a few times. CDR3 sequence: CASSGAPHFFYEQYV. CDR3 in DNA: TGTGCCAGCAGTGGGGCCCCACACTTTTTTTACGAGCAGTACGTC. V usage is TRBV25-1 and J usage is TRBJ2-7; D is uncertain. CDR1 is MGHDK, CDR2 SYGVNS, per germline. V lost 4 bases to trimming and J lost 4 bases, with 17 bases between them. This CDR3 has 15 amino acids.

The V gene is TRBV20-1, the J gene TRBJ1-5, with D unresolved. The CDR3 is 15 amino acids. Germline loops: CDR1 DFQATT, CDR2 SNEGSKA (reference sequence). Trimming took 5 bases from V and 3 from J, leaving 17 bases between them. DNA of the CDR3: TGCAGTGCTGAGCTGGGCGCGGGGTACAATCAGCCCCAGCATTTT. This sequence encodes CSAELGAGYNQPQHF.